A single sample is the source of the 3 T cell receptor beta chains below, sequenced in a study of T cell clonality in common variable immunodeficiency. Study findings and constraints: In common variable immunodeficiency, TCR beta chains reportedly carried fewer deletions and N-nucleotide insertions.

The repertoire was sequenced with immunoSEQ multiplex PCR; TCRdb's copy has only in-frame clones and lacks some. The table lists approximately 28,000 clones, no singletons, with less than 3.5% in the top ten. Antigen specificity for these receptors is unknown. The sample comprised peripheral blood mononuclear cells. Receptors were obtained from a human donor with common variable immunodeficiency.

This clone was detected ten times or more. The CDR3 end is not reached by the read, which stops 3 residues before it; the germline J gene fills it in. The J gene is TRBJ1-1, the V gene TRBV5-5, with D unclear. CDR1 is SGHKS, CDR2 YYEKEE, per germline (reference sequence). Trimming took off 2 bases at V and 1 base at J, with 6 bases between the two ends. The CDR3 covers 13 residues. CDR3 region: CASSFTENTEAFF. The part of the CDR3 DNA that was read is TGTGCCAGCAGCTTTACAGAGAACACTGAA.

This clone was detected a few times. Read coverage stops 3 residues before the CDR3 terminus; the germline J gene supplies the remainder. The rearrangement uses TRBV6-2 or TRBV6-3 and TRBJ1-4; 9 nucleotides line up with TRBD1. The CDR3 loop spans 14 amino acids. The V gene's germline CDR1 is MNHEY and CDR2 SVGEGT. V was clipped by 7 bases and J by 6 bases; unmatched bases: 6. Here the CDR3 reads CASTPTGGYEKLFF. The DNA read from the CDR3 is TGTGCCAGCACACCGACAGGGGGTTATGAAAAA.

Many counts were recorded for this clone. The DNA ends 3 residues before the CDR3 does, and the rest of the CDR3 is filled in from the germline J gene. This sequence joins TRBV2 and TRBJ2-7; 9 bases are shared with TRBD1. This CDR3 is 13 amino acids long. Germline V lookup: CDR1 SNHLY, CDR2 FYNNEI. Trimming at V came to 6 bases and at J to 3 bases, leaving 3 bases not matched to a gene. CDR3 bases read: TGTGCCAGCAGGGGGACAGGGATCTACGAG. Translation: CASRGTGIYE. The complete CDR3 reads CASRGTGIYEQYF. The complete variable domain, with remaining parts taken from reference TRBV2 and TRBJ2-7, reads EPEVTQTPSHQVTQMGQEVILRCVPISNHLYFYWYRQILGQKVEFLVSFYNNEISEKSEIFDDQFSVERPDGSNFTLKIRSTKLEDSAMYFCASRGTGIYEQYFGPGTRLTVT.